A selection of T cell receptor beta chains follows, all from one sample in a study of blood T cell repertoires in COVID-19. TCRdb's table, derived via immunoSEQ multiplex PCR, lists solely in-frame clones and lacks some. The profile shows tens of thousands of clones, roughly 86% of them singletons. Sample: peripheral blood. The receptors here all came from a man older than 75 with active or convalescent COVID-19. The CDR3 runs from the conserved cysteine through the conserved F or W. The D gene is left open where the match is weak. Clone sizes are given selectively: once, few, many, or a class where the clone is expanded.

TRBJ1-5 | . | . | TRBV5-1 | CASSLGVGEENQPQHF | TGCGCCAGCAGCTTGGGAGTAGGAGAGGAGAATCAGCCCCAGCATTTT
TRBJ1-6 | . | . | TRBV5-1 | CASSPAAGIRGSPLHF | TGCGCCAGCAGCCCGGCAGCAGGGATCCGAGGATCACCCCTCCACTTT
TRBJ1-4 | . | TRBD1 | TRBV5-4 | CASSAGQDNEKLFF | TGTGCCAGCAGCGCGGGACAGGATAATGAAAAACTGTTTTTT
TRBJ2-4 | . | TRBD2 | TRBV2 | CASSDGRSKNIQYF | TGTGCCAGCAGTGACGGGAGGAGCAAAAACATTCAGTACTTC
TRBJ1-1 | . | TRBD1 | TRBV29-1 | CSVLIGDRGEAFF | TGCAGCGTCCTCATAGGGGACAGGGGTGAAGCTTTCTTT
TRBJ1-2 | . | . | TRBV9 | CASSVDESFYGYTF | TGTGCCAGCAGCGTAGATGAGAGCTTCTATGGCTACACCTTC
TRBJ2-2 | . | . | TRBV19 | CASSPTGGELFF | TGTGCCAGTAGCCCAACAGGGGGGGAGCTGTTTTTT
TRBJ2-7 | . | . | TRBV12-3/TRBV12-4 | CASSRTRSYEQYF | TGTGCCAGCAGCCGAACTAGGTCCTACGAGCAGTACTTC
TRBJ2-7 | . | . | TRBV18 | CASSMIGTGLYEQYF | TGTGCCAGCTCAATGATTGGAACCGGACTCTACGAGCAGTACTTC
TRBJ1-2 | . | . | TRBV18 | CASSPGGGNYGYTF | TGTGCCAGCTCACCGGGAGGTGGCAACTATGGCTACACCTTC
TRBJ2-1 | . | . | TRBV7-2 | CASSSAGSKRYEQFF | TGTGCCAGCAGCTCCGCGGGATCTAAGAGGTATGAGCAGTTCTTC
TRBJ2-3 | . | TRBD1 | TRBV29-1 | CSVEIGTGGPNTQYF | TGCAGCGTTGAAATCGGGACAGGGGGCCCCAATACGCAGTATTTT
TRBJ2-1 | . | TRBD2 | TRBV19 | CASSGGRRYNEQFF | TGTGCCAGTAGTGGCGGGAGGAGATACAATGAGCAGTTCTTC
TRBJ2-7 | . | TRBD2 | TRBV7-2 | CASSLNPLAGTEQYF | TGTGCCAGCAGCTTAAACCCACTAGCGGGAACCGAGCAGTACTTC
TRBJ2-4 | . | . | TRBV5-8 | CASSLGDLGGIQYF | TGTGCCAGCAGCTTGGGGGATCTGGGGGGCATTCAGTACTTC
TRBJ2-7 | once | . | TRBV20-1 | CSARNSYEQYF | TGCAGTGCTAGAAACAGCTACGAGCAGTACTTC
TRBJ1-2 | . | . | TRBV28 | CATTRAGYGYTF | TGTGCCACCACGAGGGCGGGCTATGGCTACACCTTC
TRBJ1-2 | . | . | TRBV6-4 | CASSAGGNNYGYTF | TGTGCCAGCAGTGCTGGCGGCAATAACTATGGCTACACCTTC
TRBJ2-7 | . | TRBD2 | TRBV19 | CARGGGGSEQYF | TGTGCCAGGGGCGGGGGTGGGAGCGAGCAGTACTTC
TRBJ2-7 | . | . | TRBV28 | CASSSPYEQYF | TGTGCCAGCAGTTCCCCGTACGAGCAGTACTTC
TRBJ1-2 | . | . | TRBV19 | CASSDRTFGYTF | TGTGCCAGTAGTGACAGGACATTTGGCTACACCTTC
TRBJ2-3 | . | . | TRBV5-1 | CASSLPTEGTQYF | TGCGCCAGCAGCTTGCCGACAGAAGGTACGCAGTATTTT
TRBJ2-1 | . | . | TRBV20-1 | CSTRSGTPQFF | TGCAGTACACGGTCCGGGACTCCTCAGTTCTTC
TRBJ2-5 | . | TRBD1 | TRBV5-4 | CASSGDRGGLQETQYF | TGTGCCAGCAGCGGGGACAGGGGCGGGCTACAAGAGACCCAGTACTTC
TRBJ1-1 | . | TRBD1 | TRBV28 | CASSAGTGIEAFF | TGTGCCAGCAGCGCCGGGACAGGGATCGAAGCTTTCTTT
TRBJ2-5 | once | TRBD1 | TRBV11-3 | CASSPGQGGEETQYF | TGTGCCAGCAGCCCCGGACAGGGTGGGGAAGAGACCCAGTACTTC
TRBJ1-4 | . | TRBD1 | TRBV7-8 | CASSFRDSNEKLFF | TGTGCCAGCAGCTTCCGGGACAGTAATGAAAAACTGTTTTTT
TRBJ1-1 | . | TRBD1 | TRBV5-1 | CASSLRRRQGEAFF | TGCGCCAGCAGCTTACGGCGCCGACAGGGAGAAGCTTTCTTT
TRBJ2-5 | . | TRBD2 | TRBV28 | CASSLQSSGQETQYF | TGTGCCAGCAGTTTACAGTCTAGCGGACAAGAGACCCAGTACTTC
TRBJ2-5 | medium-sized | TRBD2 | TRBV7-9 | CASSLLLAGGRETQYF | TGTGCCAGCAGCTTATTACTAGCGGGGGGACGTGAGACCCAGTACTTC
TRBJ2-3 | once | TRBD2 | TRBV29-1 | CSVDRALAGRTDTQYF | TGCAGCGTTGACCGGGCCCTAGCGGGCCGCACAGATACGCAGTATTTT
TRBJ2-7 | . | TRBD2 | TRBV10-3 | CAISPRTSGASYEQYF | TGTGCCATCAGTCCTAGGACTAGCGGGGCCTCCTACGAGCAGTACTTC
TRBJ1-4 | . | . | TRBV19 | CASRRQVGYEKLFF | TGTGCCAGTAGAAGACAGGTTGGATACGAAAAACTGTTTTTT
TRBJ1-4 | . | TRBD1 | TRBV5-1 | CASSVGITGGEKLFF | TGCGCCAGCAGCGTAGGGATTACAGGGGGGGAAAAACTGTTTTTT
TRBJ2-3 | . | . | TRBV6-2/TRBV6-3 | CASSPRGSADTQYF | TGTGCCAGCAGCCCCCGAGGAAGTGCGGATACGCAGTATTTT
TRBJ2-3 | . | . | TRBV15 | CATSPGTFYTDTQYF | TGTGCCACCAGCCCCGGGACTTTCTACACAGATACGCAGTATTTT
TRBJ2-3 | once | . | TRBV7-2 | CASSPRGGADTQYF | TGTGCCAGCAGCCCGCGGGGCGGGGCAGATACGCAGTATTTT
TRBJ2-3 | once | TRBD1 | TRBV19 | CASSLLQGIGTQYF | TGTGCCAGTAGTCTATTACAGGGGATAGGAACGCAGTATTTT
TRBJ2-7 | . | TRBD1 | TRBV20-1 | CSASTAHGTGMNEQYF | TGCAGTGCTAGTACCGCCCATGGGACAGGTATGAACGAGCAGTACTTC